The entry below describes one T cell receptor (beta chain). Its antigen is unknown. An end of the junction differs from the germline gene, which may be a read error. This specimen belongs to a study of identifying expanded T cells in peripheral blood. Study-wide findings and caveats: Variance in clone template counts between approximately 2-week samples significantly increased with total template count across all healthy donors.

The CDR3 totals 18 residues. Germline lookup yields CDR1 SSHAT and CDR2 FNYEAQ (reference sequence). No infections or other immune events were documented during collection. The repertoire was sequenced with immunoSEQ multiplex PCR; TCRdb's copy has only in-frame clones and lacks some. The repertoire holds around 78,000 clones, approximately 85% seen once, with approximately 20% in the top ten. This chain uses TRBV7-7 with TRBJ2-2; TRBD2 matches at 13 bases. The material sequenced was blood. The clonotype originates from a person between 18 and 70 years old in good health. The CDR3 is CASSLALAGGPDTGELFF. The DNA for the CDR3 is TGTGCTAGCAGCTTAGCACTAGCGGGAGGGCCCGACACCGGGGAGCTGTTTTTT.